The source of this TCR beta chain is a study of cytomegalovirus exposure and HLA in healthy donors. Notes on the study in general: The likely origin of a cluster of highly shared sequence variants was a sequencing artifact. A list of 150 to 200 TCR beta chains associated with cytomegalovirus was given.

In the PCR, 60 Vbeta and 13 Jbeta primers were used. TCRdb's copy holds only in-frame clones and misses some; the assay was immunoSEQ multiplex PCR. The data show some 180,000 clones, with about three quarters seen just once and 1.4% held by the top ten. Comments on this clone: Its specificity is unknown.

CDR1 MGHRA and CDR2 YSYEKL come from the germline V gene. The CDR3 is made up of 16 amino acids. Trimming stripped 0 bases from V and 1 base from J, with 11 bases between. Input material: PBMCs. The chain uses TRBV4-1 and TRBJ2-3; D remains unclear. This TCR came from a man aged 18 to 29 in good health and CMV-seronegative. In nucleotides, the CDR3 is TGCGCCAGCAGCCAAGATCTGGCTTTCGGCACAGATACGCAGTATTTT. Protein: CASSQDLAFGTDTQYF.